This entry lists 20 T cell receptor beta chains sequenced from one sample in a study of glioma-infiltrating T cells (dated by TCRdb to between 2015 and 2016). The sequencer was an Illumina MiSeq. The iRepertoire nested amplicon-rescue multiplex PCR (arm-PCR) platform was used to amplify TCR alpha and beta CDR3 regions from RNA. TCRdb passed the public sequencing reads through fastp at Q25 and MiXCR, retaining productive beta sequences. CDR3 protein duplicates are merged, each entry listing the most common genes and DNA. Within this sample are fewer than 500,000 distinct CDR3 sequences, with around 38% of them counted one time only. Around 12% of the sample is in the top ten clones. Sample: glioma tissue, nonneoplastic brain tissue, or PBMCs (not recorded which). These receptor sequences come from a human donor with low-grade glioma or glioblastoma, undergoing nonglioma brain surgery, or in good health (not recorded which).

A few counts support this clonotype. The DNA for the CDR3 is TGTGCCAGCAGCTTATATGGAACTAGCGGGGGCCCTGCCACAGATACGCAGTATTTT. Translating it yields CASSLYGTSGGPATDTQYF. The chain combines TRBV7-2 with TRBJ2-3; TRBD2 agrees at 11 bases. This CDR3 contains 19 residues. CDR1 is SGHTA, CDR2 FQGNSA, per germline. Trimming cost V 2 bases and J 2 bases; bases outside gene matches: 12.

The chain is built from TRBV7-2 and TRBJ2-2; D may be TRBD1 (5 bases). CDR1 is SGHTA, CDR2 FQGNSA, per germline. CDR3 size: 16 residues. The V and J ends lost 5 bases and 2 bases respectively, with 15 bases between them. CDR3 in amino acids: CASSAQAGFNTGELFF. The CDR3 DNA follows: TGTGCCAGCAGCGCCCAGGCAGGGTTTAACACCGGGGAGCTGTTTTTT.

This clonotype was observed a few times. The V and J genes are TRBV28 and TRBJ2-7, with D possibly being TRBD1 (6 bases). Germline V CDR1 and CDR2: MDHEN, SYDVKM. The CDR3 runs to 14 residues. Trimming left V 4 bases short and J 2 bases short, with 12 bases between. The CDR3 loop reads CASSSGHQTYEQYF. In DNA form, the CDR3 reads TGTGCCAGCAGTTCGGGACACCAAACCTACGAGCAGTACTTC.

This clonotype was observed once. A read error may be the cause here, since a much bigger clone is one base away. V gene TRBV28 combines with J gene TRBJ1-5, with a possible D match to TRBD1 (5 bases). Germline-derived CDR1 and CDR2 are MDHEN and SYDVKM. The CDR3 extends over 17 amino acids. The CDR3 DNA follows: TGTGCCAGCAGTTTAGGAGGGGTCAGCAATAGCTATCAGCCCCAGCATTTT. The encoded protein is CASSLGGVSNSYQPQHF.

This clonotype has only a few counts. The chain couples TRBV27 to TRBJ1-3; D is unresolved. V was pared by 6 bases and J by 4 bases, with 13 bases between. In germline, CDR1 is MNHEY, CDR2 SMNVEV (reference sequence). The CDR3 has 14 residues. The CDR3 spells CASRPGILGNTIYF. The CDR3 coding sequence is TGTGCCAGCAGACCCGGGATCCTCGGAAACACCATATATTTT.

In the case of this clonotype: Being one base from a much bigger clone, this may be a read error. Likely a read error: the CDR3 ends without its conserved phenylalanine or tryptophan. V is TRBV7-9 and J is TRBJ2-7; D gene uncertain. Trimming removed 5 bases at V and 3 bases at J, with 5 bases between. The CDR3 runs to 11 residues. The germline CDR1 and CDR2 sequences are SEHNR and FQNEAQ (reference sequence). Here the CDR3 DNA reads TGTGCCAGCAGCAAGAACTACGAGCAGTACTCC. Its protein is CASSKNYEQYS.

CDR3 in DNA: TGTGCCACCAGTGATCCTAGCGGGGCTAGCACAGATACGCAGTATTTT. Its translation is CATSDPSGASTDTQYF. The gene calls are TRBV24-1 and TRBJ2-3; 9 positions match TRBD2. The ends lost 3 bases at V and 0 bases at J; junction bases unmatched: 3. The germline CDR1 and CDR2 sequences are KGHDR and SFDVKD. The CDR3 has 16 amino acids.

This clonotype showed up just a few times. The chain has TRBV2 and TRBJ2-7, with 9 positions matching TRBD2. In germline, CDR1 is SNHLY, CDR2 FYNNEI. The CDR3 contains 15 residues. With 3 bases clipped from V and 2 bases from J, the junction kept 5 bases outside the gene matches. The CDR3 DNA reads TGTGCCAGCAGTGACACGGCTAGCGGGGCCTACGAGCAGTACTTC. This codes for CASSDTASGAYEQYF.

As regards this clonotype: At one boundary the junction diverges from the germline segment, which might be a read error. CDR3 residues: CASRPKPGTSGYNEQSF. CDR3 DNA sequence: TGTGCCAGCAGACCCAAGCCCGGGACTAGCGGATACAATGAGCAGTCCTTC. This chain links TRBV11-1 with TRBJ2-1; 11 nucleotides align to TRBD2. CDR1 is SGHAT, CDR2 FQDESV, per germline (reference sequence). This CDR3 comprises 17 residues.

The chain joins TRBV19 to TRBJ2-5, with D perhaps assigned TRBD1 or TRBD2 (5 bases each). The CDR3 spans 14 residues. Trimming shortened V by 6 bases and J by 1 base, and 12 bases separated the two germline ends. Germline CDR1 and CDR2: LNHDA and SQIVND (reference sequence). The CDR3 loop is CASSPGRTQETQYF. CDR3 nucleotides: TGTGCCAGTAGCCCGGGACGAACCCAAGAGACCCAGTACTTC.

The chain joins TRBV15 to TRBJ2-1; 10 bases are shared with TRBD2. The germline CDR1 and CDR2 sequences are LNHNV and YYDKDF (reference sequence). The CDR3 runs to 15 residues. Unmatched junction bases numbered 4, after V lost 0 bases and J lost 8 bases. The CDR3 region has the DNA TGTGCCACCAGCAGAGATACTAGCGGGGCTTATGAGCAGTTCTTC. This sequence encodes CATSRDTSGAYEQFF.

The chain combines TRBV25-1 with TRBJ2-6, with D hard to call. The CDR3 runs 17 residues. Trimming took off 4 bases at V and 4 bases at J, with 17 bases between the two ends. Germline CDR1 and CDR2: MGHDK and SYGVNS. CDR3 sequence (DNA): TGTGCCAGCAGTGGGCGAGGTCCTGCCTGGGGGGCCAACGTCCTGACTTTC. The encoded protein is CASSGRGPAWGANVLTF.

This clonotype is a singleton in its sample. Compared with germline, one end of the junction differs, possibly owing to a read error. The J gene is TRBJ1-5, the V gene TRBV20-1, with TRBD1 as a possible D gene (5 bases). Germline V CDR1 and CDR2: DFQATT, SNEGSKA (reference sequence). The CDR3 is 14 residues long. DNA for the CDR3: TGCAGTGCCAGGCGCGGGGGAAACAATCATCCCCAGCATTTT. Protein: CSARRGGNNHPQHF.

The chain employs TRBV6-1 and TRBJ1-3; 8 positions agree with TRBD1. This CDR3 is built from 18 residues. V shed 1 base, J shed 0 bases, and the junction held 8 bases outside the gene matches. Germline V CDR1 and CDR2: MNHNS, SASEGT. CDR3 DNA sequence: TGTGCCAGCAGTGAAGTGAGGGACAGGCTCTCCTCTGGAAACACCATATATTTT. Translated, it gives CASSEVRDRLSSGNTIYF.

This clonotype appeared a few times. CDR3 sequence (DNA): TGCAGTGCGAAGGGGGGGGGGTGGTTCAATGAGCAGTTCTTC. This gives the protein CSAKGGGWFNEQFF. The V call is TRBV20-1, the J call TRBJ2-1; the D gene is possibly TRBD2 (7 bases). V was trimmed by 6 bases and J by 6 bases, leaving 18 bases between them. The CDR3 is made up of 14 amino acids. Germline V gives CDR1 DFQATT, CDR2 SNEGSKA (reference sequence).

This clonotype was observed a handful of times. This sequence joins TRBV20-1 and TRBJ1-1; D may be TRBD1 (6 bases). The ends were cut back, 0 bases at V and 1 base at J, with 12 bases in the middle. CDR1 is DFQATT and CDR2 is SNEGSKA in the germline V gene (reference sequence). The length of the CDR3 is 15 residues. CDR3 sequence (DNA): TGCAGTGCTAGAGATGCCGGGGGGGCGAACACTGAAGCTTTCTTT. Translation: CSARDAGGANTEAFF.

The chain joins TRBV20-1 to TRBJ2-7, with TRBD1 matching 9 bases. Germline V gene sequence: CDR1 DFQATT, CDR2 SNEGSKA (reference sequence). V gave up 1 base and J gave up 1 base; unmatched junction bases: 5. This CDR3 comprises 15 residues. This CDR3 reads CSARAPGQGSYEQYF. The CDR3 DNA reads as TGCAGTGCTAGAGCACCGGGACAGGGATCCTACGAGCAGTACTTC.

This clonotype was recorded a few times. This rearrangement joins TRBV4-1 to TRBJ1-1; 8 positions agree with TRBD1. The trim removed 1 base at V and 5 bases at J, leaving 9 bases unmatched. The CDR3 extends over 16 amino acids. Germline lookup yields CDR1 MGHRA and CDR2 YSYEKL. The DNA for the CDR3 is TGCGCCAGCAGCCAAGGGGTGAGGACAGGGTGGACTGAAGCTTTCTTT. Protein: CASSQGVRTGWTEAFF.

This clonotype was seen only once. One end of the junction is discordant with germline, which a read error may explain. The CDR3 DNA is TGCAATGCTAGAACAGGGTTCTACGAGCAGTACTTC. Protein: CNARTGFYEQYF. The rearrangement uses TRBV20-1 and TRBJ2-7; tentative D call: TRBD1 (6 bases). CDR1 and CDR2 from the germline V gene are DFQATT and SNEGSKA (reference sequence). This CDR3 has 12 residues.

This clonotype was seen only a few times. This rearrangement joins TRBV4-1 to TRBJ2-1, with D unclear. The V end was cut by 0 bases, the J end by 6 bases, with 15 bases between. There are 16 residues in the CDR3. CDR1 is MGHRA and CDR2 is YSYEKL in the germline V gene. The CDR3: CASSQDLPGRGNEQFF. For the CDR3, the DNA is TGCGCCAGCAGCCAAGATCTCCCCGGCAGAGGCAATGAGCAGTTCTTC.